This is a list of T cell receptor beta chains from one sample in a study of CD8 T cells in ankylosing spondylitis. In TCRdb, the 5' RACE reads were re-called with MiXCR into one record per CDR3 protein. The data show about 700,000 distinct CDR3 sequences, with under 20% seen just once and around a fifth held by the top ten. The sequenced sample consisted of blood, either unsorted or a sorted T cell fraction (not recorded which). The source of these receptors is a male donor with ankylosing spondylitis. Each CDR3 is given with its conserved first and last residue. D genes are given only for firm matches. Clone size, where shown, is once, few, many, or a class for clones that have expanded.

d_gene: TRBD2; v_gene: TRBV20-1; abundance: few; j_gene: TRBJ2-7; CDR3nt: TGCAGTGCTCAGACTAGCGGCAGCTCCTACGAGCAGTACTTC; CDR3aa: CSAQTSGSSYEQYF
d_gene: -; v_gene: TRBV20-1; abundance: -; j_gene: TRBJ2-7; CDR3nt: TGCAGTGCTAGGCAACAAGGGGGCGAGCAGTACTTC; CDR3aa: CSARQQGGEQYF
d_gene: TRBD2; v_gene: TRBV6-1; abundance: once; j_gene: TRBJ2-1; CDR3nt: TGTGCCAGCAGCACGGGACTAGGCGGGTGGAATGAGCAGTTCTTC; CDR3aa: CASSTGLGGWNEQFF
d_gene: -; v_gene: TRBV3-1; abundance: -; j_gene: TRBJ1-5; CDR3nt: TGTGCCACCAGCCAAGATTATGGGGGGGGTCAGCCCCAGCATTTT; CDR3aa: CATSQDYGGGQPQHF
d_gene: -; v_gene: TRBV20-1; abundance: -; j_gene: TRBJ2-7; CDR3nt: TGCAGTGCTAGAGATGGCGGGAACAGCTACGAGCAGTACTTC; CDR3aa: CSARDGGNSYEQYF
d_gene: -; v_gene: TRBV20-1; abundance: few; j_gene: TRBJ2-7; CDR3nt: TGCAGTGCTAGAGCCCCCCTACATCTAGGCTACGAGCAGTACTTC; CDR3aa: CSARAPLHLGYEQYF
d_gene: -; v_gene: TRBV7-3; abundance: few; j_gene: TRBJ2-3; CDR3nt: TGTGCCAGCAGCTCCAGGGTATCCAGCACAGATACGCAGTATTTT; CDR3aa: CASSSRVSSTDTQYF
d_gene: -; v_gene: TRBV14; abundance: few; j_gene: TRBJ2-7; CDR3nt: TGTGCCAGCAGCCAATTTATAGCCTACGAGCAGTACTTC; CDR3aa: CASSQFIAYEQYF
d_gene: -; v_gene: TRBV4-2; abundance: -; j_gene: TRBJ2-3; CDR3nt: TGTGCCAGCAGCCAAGATGCCCCTGGCGCGGGGACAGATACGCAGTATTTT; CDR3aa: CASSQDAPGAGTDTQYF
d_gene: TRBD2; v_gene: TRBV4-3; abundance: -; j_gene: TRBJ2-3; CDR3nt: TGCGCCAGCAGCCAAGAGAGCCAGCGGGAGAATCCAGATACGCAGTATTTT; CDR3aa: CASSQESQRENPDTQYF
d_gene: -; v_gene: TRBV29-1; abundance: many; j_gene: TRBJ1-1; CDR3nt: TGCAGCGTTGAACGCGTTAACACTGAAGCTTTCTTT; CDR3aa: CSVERVNTEAFF
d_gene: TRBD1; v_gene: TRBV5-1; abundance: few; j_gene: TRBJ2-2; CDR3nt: TGCGCCAGCAGCTCGGAGGACAGGGGAGTCGGGGAGCTGTTTTTT; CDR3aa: CASSSEDRGVGELFF
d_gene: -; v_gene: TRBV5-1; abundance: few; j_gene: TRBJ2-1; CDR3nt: TGCGCCAGCAGCTTGGCCCCCAGGGGCCCTTACAATGAGCAGTTCTTC; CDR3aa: CASSLAPRGPYNEQFF
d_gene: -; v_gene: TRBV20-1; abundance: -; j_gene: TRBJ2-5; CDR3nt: TGCAGTGCTAGAGACCTCATAGAGGATCGGAATCAAGAGACCCAGTACTTC; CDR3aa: CSARDLIEDRNQETQYF
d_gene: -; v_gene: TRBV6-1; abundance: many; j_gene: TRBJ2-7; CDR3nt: TGTGCCAGCAGTCCACCGCCGGGGGACCGGTACGAGCAGTACTTC; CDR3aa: CASSPPPGDRYEQYF
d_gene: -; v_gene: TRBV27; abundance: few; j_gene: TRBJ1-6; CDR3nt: TGTGCCAGCAGTTTCCTACCCCGGGAGTCGGATTCACCCCTCCACTTT; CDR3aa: CASSFLPRESDSPLHF
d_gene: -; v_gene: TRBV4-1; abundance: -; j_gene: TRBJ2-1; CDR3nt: TGCGCCAGCAGCCAAGATGATAGCCGTTACAATGAGCAGTTCTTC; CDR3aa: CASSQDDSRYNEQFF
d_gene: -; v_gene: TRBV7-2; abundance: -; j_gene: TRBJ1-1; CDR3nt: TGTGCCAGCAGCCCAACCGGGCCCCAGAACACTGAAGCTTTCTTT; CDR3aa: CASSPTGPQNTEAFF
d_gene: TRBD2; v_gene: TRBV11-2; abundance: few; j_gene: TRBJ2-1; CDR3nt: TGTGCCAGCAGCTTAGGGTCCCTAGCGGGGGGGAGCTCCTACAATGAGCAGTTCTTC; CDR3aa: CASSLGSLAGGSSYNEQFF
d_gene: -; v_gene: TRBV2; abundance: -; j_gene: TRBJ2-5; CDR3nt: TGTGCCAGCAGTTGGACGGGAACCCAAGAGACCCAGTACTTC; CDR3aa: CASSWTGTQETQYF
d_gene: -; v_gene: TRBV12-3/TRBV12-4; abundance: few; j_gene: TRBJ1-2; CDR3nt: TGTGCCAGCAGTTTTGAGACAGCTGTGAACTATGGCTACACCTTC; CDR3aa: CASSFETAVNYGYTF
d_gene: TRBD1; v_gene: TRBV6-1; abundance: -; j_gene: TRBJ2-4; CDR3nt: TGTGCCAGCAGTGCCGGACAGGAAAACATTCAGTACTTC; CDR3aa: CASSAGQENIQYF
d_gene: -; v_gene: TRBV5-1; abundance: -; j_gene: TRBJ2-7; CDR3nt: TGCGCCAGCAGCTTGGAAGGATACCACGAGCAGTACTTC; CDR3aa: CASSLEGYHEQYF
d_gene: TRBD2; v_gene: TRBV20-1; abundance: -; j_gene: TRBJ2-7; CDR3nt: TGCAGTGCTAGAGCTTCGACTAGCGGGTTTTACGAGCAGTACTTC; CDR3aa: CSARASTSGFYEQYF
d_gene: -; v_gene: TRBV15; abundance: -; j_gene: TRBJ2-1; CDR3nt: TGTGCCACCAGCAAGAGCGGTATCCAGGTGAATGAGCAGTTCTTC; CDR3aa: CATSKSGIQVNEQFF
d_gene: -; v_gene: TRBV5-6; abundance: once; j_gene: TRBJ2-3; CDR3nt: TGTGCCAGCAGCTTCCTTAGGGGCGATACGCAGTATTTT; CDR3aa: CASSFLRGDTQYF
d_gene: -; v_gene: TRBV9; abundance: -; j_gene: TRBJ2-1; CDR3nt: TGTGCCAGCAGCAAATGGACAAGGCCGTCCTACAATGAGCAGTTCTTC; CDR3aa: CASSKWTRPSYNEQFF
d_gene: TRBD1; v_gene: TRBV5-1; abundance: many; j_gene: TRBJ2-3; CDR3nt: TGCGCCAGCAGCTTGAGACAGGGCTCAGATACGCAGTATTTT; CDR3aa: CASSLRQGSDTQYF
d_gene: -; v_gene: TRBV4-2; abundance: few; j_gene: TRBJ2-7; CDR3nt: TGTGCCAGCAGCCAAGAGGAAGGTCTTGCGGCCGAGCAGTACTTC; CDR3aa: CASSQEEGLAAEQYF
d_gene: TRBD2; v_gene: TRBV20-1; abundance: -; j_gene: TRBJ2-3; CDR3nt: TGCAGTGCCGTCAACCCTAGCGGAGGACTCACAGATACGCAGTATTTT; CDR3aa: CSAVNPSGGLTDTQYF
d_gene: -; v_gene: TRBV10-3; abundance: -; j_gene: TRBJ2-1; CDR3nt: TGTGCCATCAGTGATATAGGTAGGAAAACTACCTTCGATGAGCAGTTCTTC; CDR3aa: CAISDIGRKTTFDEQFF
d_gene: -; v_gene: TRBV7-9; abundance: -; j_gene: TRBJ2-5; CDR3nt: TGTGCCAGCAGCTTAAGTTTGACAGGCCCGCACCAAGAGACCCAGTACTTC; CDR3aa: CASSLSLTGPHQETQYF
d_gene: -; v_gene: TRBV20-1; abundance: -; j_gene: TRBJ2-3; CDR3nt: TGCAGTGCTAGAGACAGGGTCCGCACAGATACGCAGTATTTT; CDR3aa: CSARDRVRTDTQYF
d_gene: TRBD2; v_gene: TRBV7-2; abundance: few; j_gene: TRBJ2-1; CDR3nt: TGTGCCAGCAGACCAAGCCTGACTAGCGGGAGGGGCAATGAGCAGTTCTTC; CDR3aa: CASRPSLTSGRGNEQFF
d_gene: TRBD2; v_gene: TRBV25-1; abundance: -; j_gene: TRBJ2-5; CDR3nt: TGTGCCAGCAAAGCGGGAGGTCAAGAGACCCAGTACTTC; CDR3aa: CASKAGGQETQYF
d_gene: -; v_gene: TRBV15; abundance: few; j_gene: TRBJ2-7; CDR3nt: TGTGCCACCAGCAACTCAAGTAGGGACAAGTACAAGTACGAGCAGTACTTC; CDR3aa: CATSNSSRDKYKYEQYF
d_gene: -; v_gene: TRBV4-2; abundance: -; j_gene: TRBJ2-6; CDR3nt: TGTGCCAGCAGCCAAGATCATTGGGGTCCTGGGGCCAACGTCCTGACTTTC; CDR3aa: CASSQDHWGPGANVLTF
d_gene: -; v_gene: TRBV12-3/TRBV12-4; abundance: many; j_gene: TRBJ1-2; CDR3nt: TGTGCCAGCAGCTTTCGGGGAGGCTATGGCTACACCTTC; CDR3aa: CASSFRGGYGYTF
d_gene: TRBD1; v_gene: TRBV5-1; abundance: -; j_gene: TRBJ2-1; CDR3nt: TGCGCCAGCAAATCGGGACAGGGGACCTACAATGAGCAGTTCTTC; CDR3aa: CASKSGQGTYNEQFF
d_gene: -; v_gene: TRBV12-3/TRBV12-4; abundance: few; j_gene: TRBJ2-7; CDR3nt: TGTGCCAGCAGTGCCTTACGGGGCGCCTACGAGCAGTACTTC; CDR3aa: CASSALRGAYEQYF
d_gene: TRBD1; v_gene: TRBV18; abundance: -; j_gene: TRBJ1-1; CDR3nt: TGTGCCAGCTCACCGACAGGGGACAAAACTGAAGCTTTCTTT; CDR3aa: CASSPTGDKTEAFF
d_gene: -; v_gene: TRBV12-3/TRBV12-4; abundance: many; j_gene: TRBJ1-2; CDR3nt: TGTGCCAGCAGTTTAGATGCAGTCTATGGCTACACCTTC; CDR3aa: CASSLDAVYGYTF
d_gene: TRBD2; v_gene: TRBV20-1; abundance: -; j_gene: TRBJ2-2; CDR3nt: TGCAGTACCCGGACTAGCGGGGCCGCGAACACCGGGGAGCTGTTTTTT; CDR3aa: CSTRTSGAANTGELFF
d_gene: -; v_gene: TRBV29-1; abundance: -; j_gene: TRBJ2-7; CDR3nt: TGCAGCGTCTGGAGGCCAGGGGAGTACGAGCAGTACTTC; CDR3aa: CSVWRPGEYEQYF
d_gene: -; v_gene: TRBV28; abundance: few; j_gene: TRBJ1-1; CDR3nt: TGTGCCAGCAGTTTAGGACAGTCCAAACCTGAAGCTTTCTTT; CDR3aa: CASSLGQSKPEAFF
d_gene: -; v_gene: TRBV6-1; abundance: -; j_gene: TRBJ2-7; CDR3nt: TGTGCCAGCAGTGACCGGCCTTCCTACGAGCAGTACTTC; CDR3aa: CASSDRPSYEQYF
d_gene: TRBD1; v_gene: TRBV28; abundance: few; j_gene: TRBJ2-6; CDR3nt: TGTGCCAGCCAGACAGGGGCTCTTCTCTCTGGGGCCAACGTCCTGACTTTC; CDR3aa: CASQTGALLSGANVLTF
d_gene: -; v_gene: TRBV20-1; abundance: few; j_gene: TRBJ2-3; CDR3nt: TGCAGTGCGGGGGCGCAGTATTTT; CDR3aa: CSAGAQYF
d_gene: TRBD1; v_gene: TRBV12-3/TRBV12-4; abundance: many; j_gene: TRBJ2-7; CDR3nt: TGTGCCAGCAGCCCCCCGGGACAGGGCTACTACGAGCAGTACTTC; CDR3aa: CASSPPGQGYYEQYF
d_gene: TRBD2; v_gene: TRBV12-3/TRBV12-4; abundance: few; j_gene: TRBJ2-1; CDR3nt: TGTGCCAGCTTAAGCGGGGGGGGATGGGAGCAGTTCTTC; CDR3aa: CASLSGGGWEQFF
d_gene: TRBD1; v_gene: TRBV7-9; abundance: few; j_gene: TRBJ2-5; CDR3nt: TGTGCCAGCAGAACTACCGGGACAGGAGAGACCCAGTACTTC; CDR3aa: CASRTTGTGETQYF
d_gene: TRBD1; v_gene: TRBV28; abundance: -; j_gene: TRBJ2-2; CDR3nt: TGTGCCAGCAACACAGGGGTCGGGGAGCTGTTTTTT; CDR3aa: CASNTGVGELFF
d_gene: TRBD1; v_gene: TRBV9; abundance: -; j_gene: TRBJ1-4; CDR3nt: TGTGCCAGCAGCGTAGCGGGAGGGGGCTGGGAAAAACTGTTTTTT; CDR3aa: CASSVAGGGWEKLFF
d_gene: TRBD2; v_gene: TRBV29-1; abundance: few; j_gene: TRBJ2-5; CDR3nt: TGCAGCGTTGATCGGACTAGCGGGAGAGTCGGAGAGACCCAGTACTTC; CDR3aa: CSVDRTSGRVGETQYF
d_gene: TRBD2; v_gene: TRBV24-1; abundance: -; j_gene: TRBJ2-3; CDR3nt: TGTGCCACCAGTGACTATAGCGGGGGGAGCACAGATACGCAGTATTTT; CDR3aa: CATSDYSGGSTDTQYF
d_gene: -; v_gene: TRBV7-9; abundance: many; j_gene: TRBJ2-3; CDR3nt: TGTGCCAGCAGCTTAGCCAGCACAGATACGCAGTATTTT; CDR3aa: CASSLASTDTQYF
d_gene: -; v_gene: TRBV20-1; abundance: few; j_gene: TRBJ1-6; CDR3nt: TGCAGTGCTAAATTCAGAGGTTCACCCCTCCACTTT; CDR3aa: CSAKFRGSPLHF
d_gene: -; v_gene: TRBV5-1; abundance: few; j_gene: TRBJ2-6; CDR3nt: TGCGCCAGCAGCTTCTCTGGGGGCAACTCTGGGGCCAACGTCCTGACTTTC; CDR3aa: CASSFSGGNSGANVLTF
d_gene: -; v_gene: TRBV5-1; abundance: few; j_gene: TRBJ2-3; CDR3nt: TGCGCCAGCACCATGGGGTATACGCAGTATTTT; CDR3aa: CASTMGYTQYF